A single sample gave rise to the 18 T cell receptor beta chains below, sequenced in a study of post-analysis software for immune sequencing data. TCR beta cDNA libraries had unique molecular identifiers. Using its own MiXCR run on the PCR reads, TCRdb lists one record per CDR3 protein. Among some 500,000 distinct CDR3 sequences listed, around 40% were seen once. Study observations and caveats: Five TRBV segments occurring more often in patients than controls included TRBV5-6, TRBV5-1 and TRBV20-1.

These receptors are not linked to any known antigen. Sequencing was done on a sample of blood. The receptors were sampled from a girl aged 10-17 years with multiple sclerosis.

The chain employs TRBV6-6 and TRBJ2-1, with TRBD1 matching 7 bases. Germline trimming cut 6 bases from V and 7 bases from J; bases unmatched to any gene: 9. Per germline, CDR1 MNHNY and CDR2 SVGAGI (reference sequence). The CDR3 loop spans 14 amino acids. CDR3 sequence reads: CASSPGTDVNEQFF. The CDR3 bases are TGTGCCAGCAGCCCGGGGACAGATGTGAATGAGCAGTTCTTC.

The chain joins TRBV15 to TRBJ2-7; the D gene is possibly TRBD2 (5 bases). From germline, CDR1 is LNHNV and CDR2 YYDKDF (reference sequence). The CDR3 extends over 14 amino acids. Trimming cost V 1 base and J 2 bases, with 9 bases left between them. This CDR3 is CATSRAGMAYEQYF. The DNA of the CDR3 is TGTGCCACCAGCAGAGCCGGGATGGCCTACGAGCAGTACTTC.

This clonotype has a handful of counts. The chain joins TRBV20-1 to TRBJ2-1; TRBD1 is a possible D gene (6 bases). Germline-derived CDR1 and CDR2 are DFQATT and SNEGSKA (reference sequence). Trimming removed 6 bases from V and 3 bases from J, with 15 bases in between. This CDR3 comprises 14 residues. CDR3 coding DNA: TGCAGTGCAACCCCGGGACACAACTACAATGAGCAGTTCTTC. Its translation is CSATPGHNYNEQFF.

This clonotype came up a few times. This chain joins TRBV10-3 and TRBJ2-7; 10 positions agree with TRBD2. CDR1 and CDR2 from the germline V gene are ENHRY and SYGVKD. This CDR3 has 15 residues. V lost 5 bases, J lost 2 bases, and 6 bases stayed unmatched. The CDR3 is CAISRLAGGTYEQYF. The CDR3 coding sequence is TGTGCCATCAGTCGTTTAGCGGGAGGTACCTACGAGCAGTACTTC.

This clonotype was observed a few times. In DNA form, the CDR3 reads TGTGCCAGCAGTCCCCGGCCTTTAGGAGAGACCCAGTACTTC. The encoded protein is CASSPRPLGETQYF. The chain joins TRBV27 to TRBJ2-5; no clear D. Germline V CDR1 and CDR2: MNHEY, SMNVEV (reference sequence). The CDR3 runs to 14 residues. Trimming removed 5 bases at V and 4 bases at J, with 14 bases between.

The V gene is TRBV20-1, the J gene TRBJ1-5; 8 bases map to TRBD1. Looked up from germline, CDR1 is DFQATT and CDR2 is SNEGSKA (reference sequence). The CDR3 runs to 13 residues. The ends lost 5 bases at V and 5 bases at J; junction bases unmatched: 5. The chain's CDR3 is CSASGQGYQPQHF. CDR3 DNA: TGCAGTGCTTCTGGACAGGGCTATCAGCCCCAGCATTTT.

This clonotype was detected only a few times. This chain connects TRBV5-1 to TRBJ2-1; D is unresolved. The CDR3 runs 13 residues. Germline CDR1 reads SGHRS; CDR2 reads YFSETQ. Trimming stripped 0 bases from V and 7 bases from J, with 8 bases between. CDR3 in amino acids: CASSLAASNEQFF. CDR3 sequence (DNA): TGCGCCAGCAGCTTGGCGGCTTCGAATGAGCAGTTCTTC.

The chain's CDR3 is CSARRQGGNYGYTF. In DNA form, the CDR3 reads TGCAGTGCTAGAAGACAGGGAGGTAACTATGGCTACACCTTC. The chain employs TRBV20-1 and TRBJ1-2; 7 bases are a match to TRBD1. V lost 2 bases, J lost 1 base, and 4 bases stayed unmatched. The CDR3 runs to 14 residues. CDR1 and CDR2 from the germline V gene are DFQATT and SNEGSKA (reference sequence).

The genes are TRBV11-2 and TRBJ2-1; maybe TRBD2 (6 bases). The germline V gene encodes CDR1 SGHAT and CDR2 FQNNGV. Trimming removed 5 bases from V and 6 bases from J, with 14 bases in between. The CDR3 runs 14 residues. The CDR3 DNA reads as TGTGCCAGCAGCGCCAGTAGGGGACTCAATGAGCAGTTCTTC. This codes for CASSASRGLNEQFF.

CDR3 nucleotide sequence: TGTGCCAGCAGCTTAGGGGTAGCGGGAATGTACAATGAGCAGTTCTTC. It codes for CASSLGVAGMYNEQFF. The rearrangement joins TRBV11-1 to TRBJ2-1, with TRBD2 matching 8 bases. CDR3 length: 16 residues. The V gene's germline CDR1 is SGHAT and CDR2 FQDESV (reference sequence). With V trimmed by 1 base and J by 4 bases, 6 bases remained unmatched.

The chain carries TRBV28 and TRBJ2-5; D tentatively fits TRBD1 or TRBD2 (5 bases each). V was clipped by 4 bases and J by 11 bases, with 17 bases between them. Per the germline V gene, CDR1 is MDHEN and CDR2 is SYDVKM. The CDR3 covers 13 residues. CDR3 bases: TGTGCCAGCAGTTCGACGTCTGGGGGTCAGCAGTACTTC. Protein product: CASSSTSGGQQYF.

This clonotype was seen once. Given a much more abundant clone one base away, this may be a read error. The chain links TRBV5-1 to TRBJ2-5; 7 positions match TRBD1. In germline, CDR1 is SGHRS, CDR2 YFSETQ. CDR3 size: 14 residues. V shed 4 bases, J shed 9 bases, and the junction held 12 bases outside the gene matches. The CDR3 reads CASSAGTVAEAQYF. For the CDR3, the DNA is TGCGCCAGCAGCGCCGGGACAGTAGCCGAGGCCCAGTACTTC.

CDR3 sequence (DNA): TGTGCCAGCAGCTTAGTCACCCACGAGCAGTACTTC. Translating it yields CASSLVTHEQYF. The chain combines TRBV7-8 with TRBJ2-7; no reliable D call. V was clipped by 1 base and J by 5 bases, with 6 bases between them. The germline gives CDR1 SGHVS, CDR2 FQNEAQ. There are 12 residues in the CDR3.

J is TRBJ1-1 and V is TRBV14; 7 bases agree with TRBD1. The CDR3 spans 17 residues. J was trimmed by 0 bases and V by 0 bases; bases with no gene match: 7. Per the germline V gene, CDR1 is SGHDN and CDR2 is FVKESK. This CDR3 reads CASSQDDLGTVNTEAFF. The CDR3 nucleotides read TGTGCCAGCAGCCAAGATGATTTAGGGACAGTGAACACTGAAGCTTTCTTT. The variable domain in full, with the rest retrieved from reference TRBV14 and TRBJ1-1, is EAGVTQFPSHSVIEKGQTVTLRCDPISGHDNLYWYRRVMGKEIKFLLHFVKESKQDESGMPNNRFLAERTGGTYSTLKVQPAELEDSGVYFCASSQDDLGTVNTEAFFGQGTRLTVV.

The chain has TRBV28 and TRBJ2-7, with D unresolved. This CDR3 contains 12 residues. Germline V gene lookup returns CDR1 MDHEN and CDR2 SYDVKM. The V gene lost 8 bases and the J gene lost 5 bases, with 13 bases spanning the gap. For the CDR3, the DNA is TGTGCCAGCTCTCCTCTCACGGACGAGCAGTACTTC. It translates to CASSPLTDEQYF. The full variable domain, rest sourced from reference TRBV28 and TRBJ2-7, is DVKVTQSSRYLVKRTGEKVFLECVQDMDHENMFWYRQDPGLGLRLIYFSYDVKMKEKGDIPEGYSVSREKKERFSLILESASTNQTSMYLCASSPLTDEQYFGPGTRLTVT.

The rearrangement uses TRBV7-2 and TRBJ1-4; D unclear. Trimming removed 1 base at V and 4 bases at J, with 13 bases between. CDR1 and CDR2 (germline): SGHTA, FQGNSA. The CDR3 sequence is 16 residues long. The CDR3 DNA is TGTGCCAGCAGCTTAGATCATTCCCGAATTAATGAAAAACTGTTTTTT. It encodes CASSLDHSRINEKLFF.

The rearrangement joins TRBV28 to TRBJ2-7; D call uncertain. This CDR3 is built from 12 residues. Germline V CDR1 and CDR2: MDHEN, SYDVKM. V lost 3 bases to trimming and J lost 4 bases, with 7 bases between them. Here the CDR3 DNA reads TGTGCCAGCAGTTTGAACGAATACGAGCAGTACTTC. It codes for CASSLNEYEQYF.

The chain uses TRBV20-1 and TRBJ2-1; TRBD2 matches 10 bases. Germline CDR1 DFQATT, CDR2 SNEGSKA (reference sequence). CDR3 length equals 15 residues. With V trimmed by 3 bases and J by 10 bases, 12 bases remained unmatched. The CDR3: CSARGGAGGLREQFF. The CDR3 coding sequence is TGCAGTGCTAGGGGTGGAGCGGGAGGGCTCCGAGAGCAGTTCTTC.